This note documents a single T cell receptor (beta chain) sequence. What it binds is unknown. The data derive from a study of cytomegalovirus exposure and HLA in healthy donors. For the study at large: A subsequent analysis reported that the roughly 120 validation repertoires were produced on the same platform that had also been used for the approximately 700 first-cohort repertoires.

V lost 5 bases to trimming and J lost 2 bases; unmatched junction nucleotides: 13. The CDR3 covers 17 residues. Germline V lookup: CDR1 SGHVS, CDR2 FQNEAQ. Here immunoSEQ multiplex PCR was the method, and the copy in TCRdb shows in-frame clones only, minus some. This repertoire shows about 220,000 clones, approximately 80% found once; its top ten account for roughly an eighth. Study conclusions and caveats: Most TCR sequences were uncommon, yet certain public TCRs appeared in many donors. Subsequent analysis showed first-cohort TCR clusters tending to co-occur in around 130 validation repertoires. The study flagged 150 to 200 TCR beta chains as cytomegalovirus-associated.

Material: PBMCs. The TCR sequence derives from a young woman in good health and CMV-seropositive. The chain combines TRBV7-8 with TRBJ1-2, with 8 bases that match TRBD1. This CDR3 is CASSASQLGQGNYGYTF. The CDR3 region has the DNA TGTGCCAGCAGCGCGTCCCAGCTCGGACAGGGCAACTATGGCTACACCTTC. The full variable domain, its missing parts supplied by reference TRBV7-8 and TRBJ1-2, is GAGVSQSPRYKVAKRGQDVALRCDPISGHVSLFWYQQALGQGPEFLTYFQNEAQLDKSGLPSDRFFAERPEGSVSTLKIQRTQQEDSAVYLCASSASQLGQGNYGYTFGSGTRLTVV.